What follows are 21 T cell receptor beta chains derived from one specimen sequenced in a study of T-cell reconstitution after alpha-beta-depleted transplantation in children. Library preparation (for TCRbeta) was performed with unique molecular identifiers. TCRdb reanalysed the PCR reads using MiXCR and keeps one entry per CDR3 protein. The table shows about 120,000 distinct CDR3 sequences, with over 9% occurring only once. Sample: PBMCs from the stem cell graft donor, taken from the stem cell graft. Source of these receptors: a human donor who donated a stem cell graft to a child with acute lymphoblastic leukemia.

This clonotype was observed at least ten times. The rearrangement uses TRBV20-1 and TRBJ1-6; 8 bases fit TRBD1. Germline V gene data show CDR1 as DFQATT and CDR2 as SNEGSKA (reference sequence). The CDR3 consists of 16 residues. V was clipped by 0 bases and J by 7 bases; unmatched bases: 8. CDR3 in amino acids: CSARDFAGGGNSPLHF. In nucleotides, the CDR3 is TGCAGTGCTAGAGATTTTGCAGGGGGCGGGAATTCACCCCTCCACTTT.

This clonotype has ten or more counts. The rearrangement links TRBV6-5 to TRBJ1-1, with D unclear. The ends were cut back, 4 bases at V and 6 bases at J, with 12 bases in the middle. This CDR3 contains 13 residues. Germline values: CDR1 MNHEY, CDR2 SVGAGI. CDR3 coding DNA: TGTGCCAGCAGTTCTGGACCGACCGCTGAAGCTTTCTTT. It encodes CASSSGPTAEAFF.

The chain employs TRBV18 and TRBJ2-3; D unclear. The CDR3 loop spans 13 amino acids. Germline loops: CDR1 KGHSH, CDR2 LQKENI. Deletions cut 3 bases from V and 4 bases from J, with 8 bases between. This CDR3 is CASSPPEADTQYF. The DNA for the CDR3 is TGTGCCAGCTCACCTCCTGAGGCAGATACGCAGTATTTT.

There are a few counts of this clonotype. The rearrangement joins TRBV19 to TRBJ2-7; TRBD1 matches at 9 bases. In germline, CDR1 is LNHDA, CDR2 SQIVND (reference sequence). The CDR3 length is 15 residues. Trimming took 5 bases from V and 0 from J; bases not matched to a gene: 5. CDR3 sequence reads: CASSLDRGFSYEQYF. As DNA, the CDR3 is TGTGCCAGTAGTCTCGACAGGGGGTTCTCCTACGAGCAGTACTTC. The variable domain in full, completed from reference TRBV19 and TRBJ2-7, reads DGGITQSPKYLFRKEGQNVTLSCEQNLNHDAMYWYRQDPGQGLRLIYYSQIVNDFQKGDIAEGYSVSREKKESFPLTVTSAQKNPTAFYLCASSLDRGFSYEQYFGPGTRLTVT.

This clonotype was counted many times. The V gene is TRBV20-1, the J gene TRBJ2-1; TRBD2 might be the D (6 bases). Looked up from germline, CDR1 is DFQATT and CDR2 is SNEGSKA (reference sequence). The CDR3 totals 13 residues. Between the trimmed V and J ends, which lost 3 bases and 7 bases, there was a span of 13 bases. CDR3: CSASTGVGNEQFF. DNA for the CDR3: TGCAGTGCTAGTACGGGAGTTGGAAATGAGCAGTTCTTC.

With respect to this clonotype: A single base separates this from a much larger clone, so it may be a read error. The chain is built from TRBV6-5 and TRBJ2-2; possibly TRBD1 for D (6 bases). The germline gives CDR1 MNHEY, CDR2 SVGAGI. The CDR3 consists of 16 residues. DNA for the CDR3: TGTACCAGCAGTTACAGCAGGGGACGAGGCACCGGGGAGCTGTTTTTT. Translated: CTSSYSRGRGTGELFF.

This clonotype was counted at least ten times. The V gene is TRBV5-6, the J gene TRBJ2-7; either TRBD1 or TRBD2 may supply D (5 bases each). CDR3 length: 14 amino acids. The ends were cut back, 6 bases at V and 11 bases at J, with 24 bases in the middle. Germline CDR1 reads SGHDT; CDR2 reads YYEEEE. DNA of the CDR3: TGTGCCAGCAACCCCGGGACGGGGCTACGAAGGGAGTACTTC. Protein sequence: CASNPGTGLRREYF.

This clonotype was seen ten or more times. In DNA form, the CDR3 reads TGCAGTGCTACGTGGGGGGCGGGCTATGGCTACACCTTC. Protein: CSATWGAGYGYTF. The V gene is TRBV20-1, the J gene TRBJ1-2; D is possibly TRBD1 (6 bases). This CDR3 spans 13 amino acids. The V end lost 4 bases, the J end lost 4 bases, and 13 bases lay between the germline ends. The germline CDR1 and CDR2 sequences are DFQATT and SNEGSKA (reference sequence).

Ten or more counts support this clonotype. The CDR3 DNA reads TGTGCCATCAGTGAGTTGGGGTCACCGAATTACTACACCTTC. Its protein is CAISELGSPNYYTF. J is TRBJ1-2 and V is TRBV10-3; no firm D call. The germline gives CDR1 ENHRY, CDR2 SYGVKD. CDR3 size: 14 residues. Trimming removed 1 base from V and 10 bases from J, with 16 bases in between.

As regards this clonotype: A much larger clone lies one base from this, so it may be a read error. The chain uses TRBV20-1 and TRBJ2-1; TRBD2 matches at 11 bases. The germline V gene has CDR1 DFQATT and CDR2 SNEGSKA (reference sequence). The CDR3 loop spans 17 amino acids. The DNA of the CDR3 is TGCTGTGCCGGGAGTCAAGTTTTAGCGGGAGGGATTAATGAGCAGTTCTTC. The encoded protein is CCAGSQVLAGGINEQFF.

This clonotype was seen ten or more times. The V call is TRBV7-8, the J call TRBJ2-7, with 7 bases identical to TRBD1. Trimming removed 4 bases from V and 3 bases from J; junction bases left unmatched: 12. The CDR3 contains 16 residues. Germline V gene lookup returns CDR1 SGHVS and CDR2 FQNEAQ. The CDR3 DNA reads TGTGCCAGCAGCTCCCTGTCCGAGACAGGGAGCTACGAGCAGTACTTC. This encodes CASSSLSETGSYEQYF.

The table lists this clonotype with many counts. J is TRBJ2-7 and V is TRBV5-1, with a tentative D call TRBD2 (6 bases). Between the trimmed V and J ends, which lost 4 bases and 5 bases, there was a span of 10 bases. The CDR3 spans 12 residues. CDR1 and CDR2 from the germline V gene are SGHRS and YFSETQ. CDR3 bases: TGCGCCAGCAGCGGGACTCTAGACGAGCAGTACTTC. It is translated as CASSGTLDEQYF.

At least ten counts were recorded for this clonotype. The chain links TRBV19 to TRBJ2-1; D gene ambiguous. The CDR3 extends over 14 amino acids. The germline V gene has CDR1 LNHDA and CDR2 SQIVND (reference sequence). V was shortened by 8 bases and J by 2 bases, with 13 bases between the two germline ends. The CDR3 coding sequence is TGTGCCAGTTCCCCTACATCTACCTACAATGAGCAGTTCTTC. This encodes CASSPTSTYNEQFF.

This clonotype was recorded at least ten times. The chain is built from TRBV28 and TRBJ2-1, with D tentatively TRBD2 (5 bases). V was pared by 4 bases and J by 5 bases, with 24 bases between. The CDR3 is made up of 18 amino acids. Germline V CDR1 and CDR2: MDHEN, SYDVKM. CDR3 region: CASSSATGAGVMNNEQFF. CDR3 nucleotide sequence: TGTGCCAGCAGTTCCGCGACGGGTGCCGGGGTGATGAACAATGAGCAGTTCTTC. The full variable domain, its missing parts supplied by reference TRBV28 and TRBJ2-1, is DVKVTQSSRYLVKRTGEKVFLECVQDMDHENMFWYRQDPGLGLRLIYFSYDVKMKEKGDIPEGYSVSREKKERFSLILESASTNQTSMYLCASSSATGAGVMNNEQFFGPGTRLTVL.

The chain has TRBV7-8 and TRBJ1-5; 7 bases fit TRBD1. This CDR3 has 15 residues. Germline V gene lookup returns CDR1 SGHVS and CDR2 FQNEAQ. V lost 5 bases to trimming and J lost 2 bases; unmatched junction nucleotides: 6. The CDR3 bases are TGTGCCAGCAGCCCCATTGACAGGGGCAATCAGCCCCAGCATTTT. This codes for CASSPIDRGNQPQHF.

The sample holds many counts of this clonotype. The chain combines TRBV27 with TRBJ1-1; a possible D gene is TRBD1 (6 bases). V was cut by 0 bases and J by 1 base, with 9 bases left in between. This CDR3 has 15 amino acids. The germline CDR1 and CDR2 sequences are MNHEY and SMNVEV (reference sequence). CDR3 bases: TGTGCCAGCAGTTTATCGGGACACCCGAACACTGAAGCTTTCTTT. As protein: CASSLSGHPNTEAFF.

This clonotype showed up many times. The V gene is TRBV6-5, the J gene TRBJ2-7; D is possibly TRBD1 (6 bases). CDR3 length: 14 amino acids. Germline V lookup: CDR1 MNHEY, CDR2 SVGAGI. Deletions cut 2 bases from V and 1 base from J, with 9 bases between. CDR3 amino acids: CASSYPGQSYEQYF. The CDR3 bases are TGTGCCAGCAGTTACCCGGGACAATCCTACGAGCAGTACTTC.

This clonotype came up many times. The J gene is TRBJ1-1, the V gene TRBV5-1; D is undetermined. V lost 4 bases and J 1 base, leaving 14 bases between the germline ends. CDR1 is SGHRS and CDR2 is YFSETQ in the germline V gene. This CDR3 has 15 residues. CDR3 protein: CASSEGTVTNTEAFF. Written as DNA, the CDR3 is TGCGCCAGCAGCGAGGGTACCGTGACGAACACTGAAGCTTTCTTT.

Many counts were recorded for this clonotype. V is TRBV18 and J is TRBJ2-7, with TRBD1 matching 9 bases. V shed 8 bases and J 2 bases; nucleotides not matched to a gene: 10. Per the germline V gene, CDR1 is KGHSH and CDR2 is LQKENI. The CDR3 runs to 15 residues. The CDR3 DNA follows: TGTGCCAGCGGACCCGTCACAGGGGGCCCCTACGAGCAGTACTTC. It translates to CASGPVTGGPYEQYF.

Ten or more counts support this clonotype. The chain uses TRBV7-8 and TRBJ1-3; possibly TRBD1 for D (5 bases). CDR1 is SGHVS, CDR2 FQNEAQ, per germline. Trimming removed 3 bases at V and 0 bases at J, with 9 bases between. The CDR3 extends over 15 amino acids. The CDR3 loop is CASSFPGSSGNTIYF. DNA of the CDR3: TGTGCCAGCAGCTTTCCAGGGAGCTCTGGAAACACCATATATTTT.

This clonotype was found many times. The chain links TRBV12-3 or TRBV12-4 to TRBJ1-5; 7 bases line up with TRBD1. V was clipped by 5 bases and J by 3 bases; unmatched bases: 13. The CDR3 runs 17 residues. DNA of the CDR3: TGTGCCAGCAGTCCTAAGATGGGGACAGTAGTCAATCAGCCCCAGCATTTT. Its translation: CASSPKMGTVVNQPQHF.